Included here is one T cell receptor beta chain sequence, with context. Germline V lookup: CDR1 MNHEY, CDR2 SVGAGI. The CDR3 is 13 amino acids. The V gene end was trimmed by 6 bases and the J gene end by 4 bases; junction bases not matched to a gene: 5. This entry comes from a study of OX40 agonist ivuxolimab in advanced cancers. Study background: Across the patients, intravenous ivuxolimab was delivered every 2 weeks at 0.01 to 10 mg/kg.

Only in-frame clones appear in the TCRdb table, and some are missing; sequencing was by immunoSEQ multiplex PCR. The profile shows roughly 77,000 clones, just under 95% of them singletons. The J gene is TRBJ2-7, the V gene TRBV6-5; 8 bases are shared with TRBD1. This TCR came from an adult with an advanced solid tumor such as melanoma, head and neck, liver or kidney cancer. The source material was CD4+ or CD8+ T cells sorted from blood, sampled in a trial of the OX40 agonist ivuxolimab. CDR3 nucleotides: TGTGCCAGCAGATCAGGACAGGGTTACGAGCAGTACTTC. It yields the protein CASRSGQGYEQYF.